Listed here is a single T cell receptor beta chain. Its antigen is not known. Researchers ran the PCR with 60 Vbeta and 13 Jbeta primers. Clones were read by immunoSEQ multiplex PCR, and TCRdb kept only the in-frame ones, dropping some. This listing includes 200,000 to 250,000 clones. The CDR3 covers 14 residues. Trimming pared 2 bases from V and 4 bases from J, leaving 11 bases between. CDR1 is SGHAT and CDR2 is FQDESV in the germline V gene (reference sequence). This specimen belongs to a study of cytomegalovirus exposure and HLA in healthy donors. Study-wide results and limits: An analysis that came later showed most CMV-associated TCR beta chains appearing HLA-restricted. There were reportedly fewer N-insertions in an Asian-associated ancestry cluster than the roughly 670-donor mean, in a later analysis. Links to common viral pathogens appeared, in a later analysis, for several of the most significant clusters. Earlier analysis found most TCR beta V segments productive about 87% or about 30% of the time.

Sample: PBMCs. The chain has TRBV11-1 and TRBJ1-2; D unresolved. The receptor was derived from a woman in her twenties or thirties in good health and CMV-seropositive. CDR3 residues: CASSLNRDFYGYTF. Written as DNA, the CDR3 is TGTGCCAGCAGCTTAAACAGAGATTTCTATGGCTACACCTTC.